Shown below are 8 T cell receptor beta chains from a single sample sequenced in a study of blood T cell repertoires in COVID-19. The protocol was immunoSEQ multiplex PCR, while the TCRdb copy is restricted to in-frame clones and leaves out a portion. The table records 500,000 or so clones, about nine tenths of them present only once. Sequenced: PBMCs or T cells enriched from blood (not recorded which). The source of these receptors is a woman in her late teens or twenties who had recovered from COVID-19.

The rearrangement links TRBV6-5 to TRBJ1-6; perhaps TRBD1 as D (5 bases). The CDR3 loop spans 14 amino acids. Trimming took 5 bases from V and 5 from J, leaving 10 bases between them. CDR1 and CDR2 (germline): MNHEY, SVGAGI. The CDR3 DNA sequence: TGTGCCAGCAGTAGACAGCCAGATAATTCACCCCTCCACTTT. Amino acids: CASSRQPDNSPLHF.

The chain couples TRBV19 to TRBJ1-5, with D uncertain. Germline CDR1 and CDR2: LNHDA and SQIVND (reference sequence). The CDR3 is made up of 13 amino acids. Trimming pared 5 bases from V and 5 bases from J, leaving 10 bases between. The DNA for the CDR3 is TGTGCCAGTAGTTCCTCCCCTTATCAGCCCCAGCATTTT. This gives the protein CASSSSPYQPQHF.

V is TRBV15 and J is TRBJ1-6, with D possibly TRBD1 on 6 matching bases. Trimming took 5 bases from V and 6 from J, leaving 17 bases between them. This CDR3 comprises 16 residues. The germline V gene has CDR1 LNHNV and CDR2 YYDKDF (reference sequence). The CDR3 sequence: CATSGGTGQINSPLHF. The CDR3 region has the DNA TGTGCCACCAGCGGCGGTACAGGGCAGATTAATTCACCCCTCCACTTT.

The CDR3 DNA sequence: TGTGCCAGCGCGGGACTAGCGGGGGGCCTGCAAGAGACCCAGTACTTC. Protein: CASAGLAGGLQETQYF. The J gene is TRBJ2-5, the V gene TRBV2; 15 nucleotides line up with TRBD2. The V gene end was trimmed by 8 bases and the J gene end by 2 bases; junction bases not matched to a gene: 6. This CDR3 spans 16 amino acids. The germline gives CDR1 SNHLY, CDR2 FYNNEI.

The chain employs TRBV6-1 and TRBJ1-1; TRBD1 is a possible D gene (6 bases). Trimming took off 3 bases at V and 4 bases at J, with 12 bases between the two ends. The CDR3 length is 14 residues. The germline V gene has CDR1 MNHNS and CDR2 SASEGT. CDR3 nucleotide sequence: TGTGCCAGCAGTGATGAGGGACATTCCACTGAAGCTTTCTTT. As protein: CASSDEGHSTEAFF.

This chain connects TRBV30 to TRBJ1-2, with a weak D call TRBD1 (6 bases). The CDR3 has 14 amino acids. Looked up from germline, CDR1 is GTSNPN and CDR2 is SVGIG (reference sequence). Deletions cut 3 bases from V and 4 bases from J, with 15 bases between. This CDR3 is CAWSMVGGGYGYTF. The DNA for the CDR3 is TGTGCCTGGAGCATGGTTGGGGGCGGCTATGGCTACACCTTC. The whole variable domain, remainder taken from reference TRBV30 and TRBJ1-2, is SQTIHQWPATLVQPVGSPLSLECTVEGTSNPNLYWYRQAAGRGLQLLFYSVGIGQISSEVPQNLSASRPQDRQFILSSKKLLLSDSGFYLCAWSMVGGGYGYTFGSGTRLTVV.

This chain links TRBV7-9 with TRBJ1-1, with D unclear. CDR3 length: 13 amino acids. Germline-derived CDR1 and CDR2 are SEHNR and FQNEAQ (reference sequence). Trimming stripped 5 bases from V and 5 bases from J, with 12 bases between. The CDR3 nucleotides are TGTGCCAGCAGCCTAGGACTTAGGACTGAAGCTTTCTTT. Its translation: CASSLGLRTEAFF.

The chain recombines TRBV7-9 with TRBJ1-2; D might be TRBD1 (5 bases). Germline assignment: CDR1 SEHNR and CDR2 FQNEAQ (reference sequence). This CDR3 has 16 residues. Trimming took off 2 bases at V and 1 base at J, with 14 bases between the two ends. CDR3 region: CASSLTGDSINYGYTF. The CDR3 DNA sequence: TGTGCCAGCAGCTTAACAGGCGACTCCATTAACTATGGCTACACCTTC.